This T cell receptor (beta chain) was sequenced for a study of vaccination and CD4 T cells after COVID-19. About the study: Once diagnosed, patients had post-COVID samples drawn a median roughly 97 days later (range 35 to 161).

Treatment specified: roughly 11-day PBMC culture with coronavirus spike peptide pools or control peptides (ViraFEST assay). In the ViraFEST assay, peptide-pool expansion preceded TCR sequencing of expanded clonotypes. The absence of any prior SARS-CoV-2 infection in healthy vaccine recipients was confirmed by nucleocapsid antibody tests that came back negative both before and after vaccination. The Oncomine TCR Beta short-read assay was what sequenced the DNA obtained from cultured CD4+ T cells. TCRdb ran MiXCR on the PCR reads and lists one entry per CDR3 protein. The data show approximately 16,000 distinct CDR3 sequences, around 72% seen once. General study findings and limits: Spike mono-reactivity was evident in 304 of the 307 vaccine-specific clones derived from convalescent patients.

The CDR3 contains 15 residues. V lost 1 base to trimming and J lost 5 bases; unmatched junction nucleotides: 3. In germline, CDR1 is MGHDK, CDR2 SYGVNS. Worth noting for this clonotype: No antigen is known for it.

The sequence came from a human donor who received a COVID-19 vaccine. J is TRBJ2-5 and V is TRBV25-1; 11 bases fit TRBD1. The sequences come from CD4+ T cells from blood, cultured in vitro, collected after SARS-CoV-2 vaccination. The DNA for the CDR3 is TGTGCCAGCAGTGAATTGGGGACAGGGGGTGAGACCCAGTACTTC. Encoded protein: CASSELGTGGETQYF.